Described below is a single TCR beta chain sequence and its context. Antigen specificity is unknown. CDR1 and CDR2 from the germline V gene are SGHTA and FQGNSA. The CDR3 runs to 15 residues. Trimming cost V 5 bases and J 4 bases; bases outside gene matches: 6. Primed by a sample-barcoded 5' primer and a J-beta primer mix, a second PCR proceeded for about 7 to 12 cycles. TCRdb re-called the 5' RACE reads through MiXCR, storing one row per CDR3 protein. The table has about 600,000 distinct CDR3 sequences, around half seen once. Per sample, no less than 6 micrograms of total RNA were extracted. This specimen belongs to a study of blood T cells in healthy people across ages. The study, taken as a whole, reports: Considered underestimates were the diversity estimates obtained from one million T cells. Getting older went along with TCR beta diversity per million T cells dropping roughly linearly.

The sequenced sample was blood. This receptor was obtained from an older man in good health. This sequence joins TRBV7-2 and TRBJ2-7; 12 bases map to TRBD2. CDR3 protein: CASSTQTSGRYEQYF. CDR3 bases: TGTGCCAGCAGCACCCAGACTAGCGGGAGATACGAGCAGTACTTC.